This T cell receptor (beta chain) was profiled in a study of blood T cell repertoires in COVID-19. The overall study: Sources were T cells, B-cell-depleted T cells, or PBMCs; the material itself was cDNA or gDNA.

V was pared by 5 bases and J by 0 bases, with 2 bases of the junction left unmatched. Germline CDR1 and CDR2: LGHNA and YSLEER. The CDR3 contains 14 residues. Method: immunoSEQ multiplex PCR; TCRdb's copy keeps in-frame clones and lacks some. The sample consists of under 200,000 clones, 90% to 95% of them appearing once. J is TRBJ2-5 and V is TRBV4-3; 8 bases are shared with TRBD1. The sequence derives from a man aged 50-60 years with acute or convalescent COVID-19. The sequenced material came from peripheral blood. The CDR3 reads CASSTGGYQETQYF. The DNA for the CDR3 is TGCGCCAGCAGCACAGGGGGGTACCAAGAGACCCAGTACTTC.